A selection of T cell receptor beta chains follows, all from one sample in a study of shared clonotypes between healthy human individuals. TCRdb's table, derived via immunoSEQ multiplex PCR, lists solely in-frame clones and lacks some. The sample includes over a million clones, approximately 78% of them seen just once. The sequenced sample consisted of memory CD4+ T cells from PBMCs. These receptors were taken from a man younger than 30 in good health. Some clones in this sample may be carry-over from other donors' samples. The CDR3 runs from the conserved cysteine through the conserved F or W. A D gene is named only where the DNA matches it firmly. Size is omitted from some rows. Given values are once, few, many or a class for expanded clones.

j_call d_call v_call clone_size cdr3_nt cdr3_aa
TRBJ2-7 TRBD2 TRBV11-2 NA TGTGCCAGCAGCCCGGGCCAAATAACGATAGCGGGTTACGAGCAGTACTTC CASSPGQITIAGYEQYF
TRBJ1-4 TRBD1 TRBV5-8 NA TGTGCCAGCAGATTGGACAGGGGCGCGATGGTTAATCGGAATGAAAAACTGTTTTTT CASRLDRGAMVNRNEKLFF
TRBJ2-1 TRBD2 TRBV5-8 NA TGTGCCAGCAGCTTTGGCGGGAGGAGCTCCTACAATGAGCAGTTCTTC CASSFGGRSSYNEQFF
TRBJ1-1 NA TRBV28 NA TGTGCCAGCAGTTCTCCGACCTATGCTGGCACTGAAGCTTTCTTT CASSSPTYAGTEAFF
TRBJ1-1 NA TRBV2 few TGTGCCAGCAGTGAGGACACTGAAGCTTTCTTT CASSEDTEAFF
TRBJ2-5 NA TRBV10-2 once TGCGCCAGCAGTGGAGGGCGGCAGGGGAGAGAGACCCAGTACTTC CASSGGRQGRETQYF
TRBJ2-1 NA TRBV29-1 NA TGCAGCGCCACCCCCCACGGCGTCAGCAATGAGCAGTTCTTC CSATPHGVSNEQFF
TRBJ2-2 NA TRBV10-1 many TGCGCCAGCAGTGTCTCCGTGGGGGCTAGCGGGAACACCGGGGAGCTGTTTTTT CASSVSVGASGNTGELFF
TRBJ2-1 NA TRBV7-3 NA TGTGCCAGCAGCTCCGGGGGCGATGAGCAGTTCTTC CASSSGGDEQFF
TRBJ2-7 NA TRBV7-2 many TGTGCCAGCAGCTTATGGGGATCCTACGAGCAGTACTTC CASSLWGSYEQYF
TRBJ1-2 TRBD1 TRBV9 NA TGTGCCAGCAGCGTAGATGCAGGGGGCGTCTATGGCTACACCTTC CASSVDAGGVYGYTF
TRBJ2-7 NA TRBV6-1 NA TGTGCCAGCAGCCCGACGGGGCGGAACGAGCAGTACTTC CASSPTGRNEQYF
TRBJ2-1 NA TRBV6-1 NA TGTGCCAGCAGTGAAGTCGTCCGGTCGGGGGAGCAGTTCTTC CASSEVVRSGEQFF
TRBJ2-5 NA TRBV11-1 few TGTGCCAGCAGCCCAACAGGGCACCAAGAGACCCAGTACTTC CASSPTGHQETQYF
TRBJ2-3 TRBD2 TRBV9 once TGTGCCAGCAGCGTCACGAGCGGGAGGGGGGTAGATACGCAGTATTTT CASSVTSGRGVDTQYF
TRBJ1-4 NA TRBV2 NA TGTGCCAGCAGTGCGGGGCAAGTGTTTTTT CASSAGQVFF
TRBJ1-1 NA TRBV29-1 few TGCAGCGTTGGGGAGGTAGGGAACACTGAAGCTTTCTTT CSVGEVGNTEAFF
TRBJ2-3 NA TRBV2 few TGTGCCAGCAGTGAGGCAGGGGGAGGCCTTAGCACAGATACGCAGTATTTT CASSEAGGGLSTDTQYF
TRBJ2-1 NA TRBV11-2 NA TGTGCCAGCAGCTTAGACCTGACACGGTACAATGAGCAGTTCTTC CASSLDLTRYNEQFF
TRBJ2-7 NA TRBV5-4 NA TGTGCCAGCAGCTTGATTCAGACCTCCTACGAGCAGTACTTC CASSLIQTSYEQYF
TRBJ2-2 NA TRBV6-5 few TGTGCCAGCCGTGGGACGAACACCGGGGAGCTGTTTTTT CASRGTNTGELFF
TRBJ2-1 NA TRBV7-9 NA TGTGCCAGCAGCCCTGACGTGGGTGAGCAGTTCTTC CASSPDVGEQFF
TRBJ2-5 TRBD2 TRBV5-6 NA TGTGCCAGCAGCTTGGTCGGGGGGCAAGAGACCCAGTACTTC CASSLVGGQETQYF
TRBJ2-5 TRBD2 TRBV5-1 NA TGCGCCAGCAGCTGGGAGGGCGGGAGGCACGAGACCCAGTACTTC CASSWEGGRHETQYF
TRBJ2-7 TRBD1 TRBV10-3 NA TGTGCCATACAGGACAGGGGTCTGCACGAGCAGTACTTC CAIQDRGLHEQYF
TRBJ2-7 TRBD1 TRBV19 NA TGTGCCAGTAGCCTCCGGGACAGGGATTACGAGCAGTACTTC CASSLRDRDYEQYF
TRBJ2-1 NA TRBV28 NA TGTGCCAGCAGCCCGGGGTCGATGAGTTTCTACAATGAGCAGTTCTTC CASSPGSMSFYNEQFF
TRBJ2-3 NA TRBV11-2 NA TGTGCCAGCTCCGCCGTGGGGGCCGATACGCAGTATTTT CASSAVGADTQYF
TRBJ2-1 TRBD1 TRBV30 NA TGTGCCTGGAGTGCCAAGGGGGACAGCACGTTCTTC CAWSAKGDSTFF
TRBJ1-1 TRBD1 TRBV2 NA TGTGCCAGCAGACCTGACAGGGGTACTGAAGCTTTCTTT CASRPDRGTEAFF
TRBJ2-1 NA TRBV2 few TGTGCCAGCACCGGTGGGGTTGTCTACAATGAGCAGTTCTTC CASTGGVVYNEQFF
TRBJ1-2 NA TRBV6-5 NA TGTGCCAGCAGTTACTTGGACACCTATGGCTACACCTTC CASSYLDTYGYTF
TRBJ2-7 NA TRBV2 NA TGTGCCAGCAGCGACTCATTACCGACACCGAAGCAGTACTTC CASSDSLPTPKQYF
TRBJ2-2 TRBD2 TRBV4-3 NA TGCGCCAGCAGCCCTGGACTAGCGCCGCCGGGCACCGGGGAGCTGTTTTTT CASSPGLAPPGTGELFF
TRBJ2-3 NA TRBV4-1 NA TGCGCCAGCACCTTCCAAGTCGGAGATACGCAGTATTTT CASTFQVGDTQYF
TRBJ2-1 NA TRBV10-3 NA TGTGCCATCAGCAGGGGAGGAGGGTCCTACAATGAGCAGTTCTTC CAISRGGGSYNEQFF
TRBJ2-1 TRBD2 TRBV13 many TGTGCCAGCACTCCTACCTTTAGGGAGGGATACAATGAGCAGTTCTTC CASTPTFREGYNEQFF
TRBJ2-5 TRBD2 TRBV10-3 once TGTGCCATCAGTGAGCGGGCACCTTCGGTCCTAGCGGGAGGACAAGAGACCCAGTACTTC CAISERAPSVLAGGQETQYF
TRBJ2-5 NA TRBV18 NA TGTGCCAGCTCACCCATAGGCGCCCAAGAGACCCAGTACTTC CASSPIGAQETQYF
TRBJ2-1 TRBD2 TRBV7-2 NA TGTGCCAGCAGCTTACTTGGCGGGAGTGTTGGCAATGAGCAGTTCTTC CASSLLGGSVGNEQFF